This T cell receptor (beta chain) was sequenced in a study of tumor-infiltrating lymphocytes in primary liver carcinoma. Study as a whole: Lesions, classed as T1-T3 N0M0, spanned about 4.2 to 10 cm across.

Without any cell sorting, about 20-31 mg of bulk tissue yielded co-extracted RNA and DNA. Germline CDR1 and CDR2: SGHDN and FVKESK. This CDR3 spans 17 amino acids. Researchers generated TCR beta cDNA from about 500 ng of total RNA, relying on a constant-region primer. Amplification in three nested multiplex PCR rounds with slightly modified ARM-PCR gave rise to TCR beta libraries. Researchers ran the first two PCR rounds for roughly 10 cycles each with TRBV1-TRBV30 forward primers and a C-beta reverse primer. TCRdb analysed the multiplex PCR reads with MiXCR anew, one entry per CDR3 protein. The sample gives about 100,000 distinct CDR3 sequences, approximately 70% of which show up once; about 12% is in the top ten. A word on this clonotype: The antigen is undetermined. At one boundary the junction diverges from the germline segment, which might be a read error.

Notes on the study in general: Appearing in all five tumor regions was true of only about 7.5-25% of top clones.

The sequence came from a woman aged 55-70 years with primary liver carcinoma and hepatitis B virus infection. The V call is TRBV14, the J call TRBJ2-4; TRBD1 might be the D (6 bases). The sample comprised liver tumor tissue from sampling region 2. As for subset: tumor region T2, inferior pole. CDR3 loop: CPSSQRSTGQSPGIQYF. In DNA, the CDR3 is TGTCCCAGCAGCCAAAGGTCGACAGGACAGAGCCCGGGCATTCAGTACTTC.